This T cell receptor beta chain was observed in a study of long-term antiretroviral therapy in people with HIV. In the study overall: It was about a decade after the earliest samples that the 2015 immediate-ART recommendation appeared. Whole-study results and caveats: Collection spanned 2004 to 2017; ART regimens may be less effective than current ones. Clones that had undergone expansion before ART prevailed in the repertoire throughout all time points.

Deletions cut 4 bases from V and 4 bases from J, with 11 bases between. The CDR3 runs to 14 residues. Per germline, CDR1 SEHNR and CDR2 FQNEAQ (reference sequence). Survey-level resolution applied to immunoSEQ assay v3.0. The study targeted roughly 40,000-50,000 T-cell genomes per sample in sequencing. Method: immunoSEQ multiplex PCR; TCRdb's copy keeps in-frame clones and lacks some. The sample shows 25,000 or so clones, 93% of them seen only once. On this clone itself: What it binds is unknown.

The rearrangement links TRBV7-9 to TRBJ1-5, with D tentatively TRBD1 (6 bases). This sequence originates from a man aged 35-49 years with HIV. The material sequenced was unsorted PBMCs, taken 6.2 years after starting antiretroviral therapy. The CDR3 protein is CASSSDSRNQPQHF. In nucleotides, the CDR3 is TGTGCCAGCAGCTCGGACAGCCGAAATCAGCCCCAGCATTTT.